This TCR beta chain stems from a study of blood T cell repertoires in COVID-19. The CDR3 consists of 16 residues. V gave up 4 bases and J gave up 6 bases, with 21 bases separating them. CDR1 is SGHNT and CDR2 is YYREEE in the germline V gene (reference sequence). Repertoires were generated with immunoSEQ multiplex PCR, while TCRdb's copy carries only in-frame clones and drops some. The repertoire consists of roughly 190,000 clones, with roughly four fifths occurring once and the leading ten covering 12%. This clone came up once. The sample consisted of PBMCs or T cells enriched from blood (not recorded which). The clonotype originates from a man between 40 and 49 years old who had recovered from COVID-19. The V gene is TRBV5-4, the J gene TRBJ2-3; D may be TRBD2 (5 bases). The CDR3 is CASSPSAVWETDTQYF. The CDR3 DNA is TGTGCCAGCAGCCCCTCAGCGGTCTGGGAGACTGATACGCAGTATTTT.